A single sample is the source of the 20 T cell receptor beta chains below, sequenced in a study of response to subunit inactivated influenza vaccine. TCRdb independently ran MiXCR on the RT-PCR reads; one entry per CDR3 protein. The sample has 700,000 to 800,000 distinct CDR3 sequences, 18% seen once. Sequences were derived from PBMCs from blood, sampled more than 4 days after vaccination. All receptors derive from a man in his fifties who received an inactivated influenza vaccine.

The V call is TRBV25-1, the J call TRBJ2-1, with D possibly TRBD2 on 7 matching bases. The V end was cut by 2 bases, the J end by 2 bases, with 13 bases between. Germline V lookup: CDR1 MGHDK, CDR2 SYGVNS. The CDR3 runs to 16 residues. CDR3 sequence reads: CASSEVGGGAYNEQFF. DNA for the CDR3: TGTGCCAGCAGTGAAGTAGGGGGGGGGGCCTACAATGAGCAGTTCTTC.

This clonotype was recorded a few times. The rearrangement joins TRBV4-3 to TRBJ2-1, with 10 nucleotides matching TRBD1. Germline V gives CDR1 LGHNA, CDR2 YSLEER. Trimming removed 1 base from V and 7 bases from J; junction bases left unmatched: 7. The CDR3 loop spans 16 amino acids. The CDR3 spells CASSQGVWTGGNEQFF. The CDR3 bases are TGCGCCAGCAGCCAAGGGGTCTGGACAGGGGGGAATGAGCAGTTCTTC.

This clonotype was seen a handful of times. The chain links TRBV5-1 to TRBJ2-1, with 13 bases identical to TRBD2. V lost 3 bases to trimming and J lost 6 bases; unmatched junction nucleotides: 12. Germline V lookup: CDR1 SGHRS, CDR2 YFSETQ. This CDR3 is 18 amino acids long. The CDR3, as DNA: TGCGCCAGCAGCTCGGGACTAGCGGGACTAACCTTCGGCAATGAGCAGTTCTTC. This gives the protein CASSSGLAGLTFGNEQFF.

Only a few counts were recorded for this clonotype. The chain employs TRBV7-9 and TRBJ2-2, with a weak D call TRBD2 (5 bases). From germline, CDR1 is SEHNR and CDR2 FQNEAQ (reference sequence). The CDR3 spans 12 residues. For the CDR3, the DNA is TGTGCGTACCTGAGGGACACCGGGGAGCTGTTTTTT. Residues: CAYLRDTGELFF.

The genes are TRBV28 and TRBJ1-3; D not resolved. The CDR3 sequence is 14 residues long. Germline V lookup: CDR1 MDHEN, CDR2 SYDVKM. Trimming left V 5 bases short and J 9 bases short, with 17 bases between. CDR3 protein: CASSPIPQFSTIYF. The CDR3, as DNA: TGTGCCAGCAGTCCGATACCTCAATTCTCCACCATATATTTT.

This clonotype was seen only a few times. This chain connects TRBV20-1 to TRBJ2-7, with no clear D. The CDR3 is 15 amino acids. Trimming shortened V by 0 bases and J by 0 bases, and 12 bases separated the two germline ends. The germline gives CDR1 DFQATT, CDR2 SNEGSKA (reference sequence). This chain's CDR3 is CSARDGQKSSYEQYF. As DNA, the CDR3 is TGCAGTGCTAGAGATGGGCAGAAGAGCTCCTACGAGCAGTACTTC.

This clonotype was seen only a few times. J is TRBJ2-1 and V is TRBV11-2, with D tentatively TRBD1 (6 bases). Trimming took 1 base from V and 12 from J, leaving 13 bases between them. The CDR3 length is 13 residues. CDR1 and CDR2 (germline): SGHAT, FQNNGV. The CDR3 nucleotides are TGTGCCAGCAGCTTAGTTGTTGGCAGGGGGCAGTTCTTC. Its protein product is CASSLVVGRGQFF.

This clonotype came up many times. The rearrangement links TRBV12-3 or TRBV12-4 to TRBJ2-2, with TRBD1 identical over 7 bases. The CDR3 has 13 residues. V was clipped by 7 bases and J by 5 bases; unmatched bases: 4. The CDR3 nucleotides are TGTGCCAGCAATCACAGGGGAACCGGGGAGCTGTTTTTT. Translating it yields CASNHRGTGELFF.

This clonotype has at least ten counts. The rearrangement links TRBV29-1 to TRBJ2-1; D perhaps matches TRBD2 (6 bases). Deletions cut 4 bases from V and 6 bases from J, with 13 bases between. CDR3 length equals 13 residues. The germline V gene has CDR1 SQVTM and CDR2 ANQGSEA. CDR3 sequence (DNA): TGCAGCGTTGCGCGGGACGCCAGCAATGAGCAGTTCTTC. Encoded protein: CSVARDASNEQFF.

DNA for the CDR3: TGCAGTGCTAGCGATTGGGGGACAGTCACAGATACGCAGTATTTT. Translating it yields CSASDWGTVTDTQYF. The chain recombines TRBV20-1 with TRBJ2-3; 7 nucleotides match TRBD1. In germline, CDR1 is DFQATT, CDR2 SNEGSKA (reference sequence). Trimming cost V 3 bases and J 2 bases; bases outside gene matches: 8. This CDR3 region has 15 residues.

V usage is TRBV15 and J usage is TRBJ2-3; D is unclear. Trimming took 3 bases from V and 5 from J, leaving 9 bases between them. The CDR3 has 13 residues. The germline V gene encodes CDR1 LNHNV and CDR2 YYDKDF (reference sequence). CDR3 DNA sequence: TGTGCCACCAGCAGGCGTGGCGGAGATACGCAGTATTTT. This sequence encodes CATSRRGGDTQYF.

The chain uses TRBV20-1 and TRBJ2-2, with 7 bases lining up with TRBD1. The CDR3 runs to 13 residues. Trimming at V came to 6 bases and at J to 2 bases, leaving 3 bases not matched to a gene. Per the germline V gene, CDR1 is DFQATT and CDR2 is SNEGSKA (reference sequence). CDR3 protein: CSAGTANTGELFF. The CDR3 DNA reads TGCAGTGCCGGGACAGCTAACACCGGGGAGCTGTTTTTT.

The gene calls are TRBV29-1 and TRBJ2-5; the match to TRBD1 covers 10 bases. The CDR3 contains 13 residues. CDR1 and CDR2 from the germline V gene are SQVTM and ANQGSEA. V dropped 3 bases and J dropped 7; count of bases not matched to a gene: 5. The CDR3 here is CSVEGQGMGTQYF. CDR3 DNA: TGCAGCGTTGAGGGACAGGGGATGGGGACCCAGTACTTC. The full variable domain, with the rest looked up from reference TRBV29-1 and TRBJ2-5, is SAVISQKPSRDICQRGTSLTIQCQVDSQVTMMFWYRQQPGQSLTLIATANQGSEATYESGFVIDKFPISRPNLTFSTLTVSNMSPEDSSIYLCSVEGQGMGTQYFGPGTRLLVL.

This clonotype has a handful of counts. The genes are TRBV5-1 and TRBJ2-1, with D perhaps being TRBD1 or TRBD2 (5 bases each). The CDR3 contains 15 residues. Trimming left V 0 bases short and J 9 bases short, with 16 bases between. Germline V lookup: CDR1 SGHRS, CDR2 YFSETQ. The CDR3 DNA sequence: TGCGCCAGCAGCTTGGCCCAACCCCGGGGCGGTGAGCAGTTCTTC. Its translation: CASSLAQPRGGEQFF.

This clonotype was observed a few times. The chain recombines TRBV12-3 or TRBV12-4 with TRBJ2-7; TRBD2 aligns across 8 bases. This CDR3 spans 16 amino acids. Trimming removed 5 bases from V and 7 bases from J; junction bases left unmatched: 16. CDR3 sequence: CASSPRVAGPAGEQYF. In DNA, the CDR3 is TGTGCCAGCAGTCCCCGGGTAGCGGGACCCGCGGGGGAGCAGTACTTC.

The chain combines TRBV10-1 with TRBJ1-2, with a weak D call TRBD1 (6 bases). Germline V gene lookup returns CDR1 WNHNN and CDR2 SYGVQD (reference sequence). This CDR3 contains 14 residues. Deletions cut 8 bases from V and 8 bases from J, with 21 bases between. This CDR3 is CASDRDIQKEGYTF. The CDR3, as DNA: TGCGCCAGCGACCGGGACATCCAAAAAGAAGGCTACACCTTC.

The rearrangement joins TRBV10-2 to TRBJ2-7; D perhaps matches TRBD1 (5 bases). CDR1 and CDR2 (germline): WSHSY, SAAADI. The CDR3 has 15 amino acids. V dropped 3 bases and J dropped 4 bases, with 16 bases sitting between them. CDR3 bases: TGCGCCAGCAGTGACCCCCTTCAGGGAATGTACGAGCAGTACTTC. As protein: CASSDPLQGMYEQYF.

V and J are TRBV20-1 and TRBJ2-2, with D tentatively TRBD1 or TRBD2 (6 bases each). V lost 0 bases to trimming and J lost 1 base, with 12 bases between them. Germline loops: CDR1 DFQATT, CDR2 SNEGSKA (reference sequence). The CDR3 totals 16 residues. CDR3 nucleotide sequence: TGCAGTGCTAGAGATTCGGGGGCCGTGAACACCGGGGAGCTGTTTTTT. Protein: CSARDSGAVNTGELFF.

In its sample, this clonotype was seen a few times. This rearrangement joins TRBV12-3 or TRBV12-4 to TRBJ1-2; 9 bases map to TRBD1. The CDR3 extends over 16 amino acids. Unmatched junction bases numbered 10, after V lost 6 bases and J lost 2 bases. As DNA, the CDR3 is TGTGCCAGCAGGTTTTCCGGGACAGGGAAGAACTATGGCTACACCTTC. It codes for CASRFSGTGKNYGYTF.

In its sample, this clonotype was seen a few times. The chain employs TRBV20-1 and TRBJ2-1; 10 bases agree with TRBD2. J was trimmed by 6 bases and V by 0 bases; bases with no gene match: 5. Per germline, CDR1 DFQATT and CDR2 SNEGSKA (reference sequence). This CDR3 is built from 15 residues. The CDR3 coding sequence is TGCAGTGCTAGAGATTTAACTAGCGGGATCAATGAGCAGTTCTTC. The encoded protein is CSARDLTSGINEQFF.